Each of the 24 T cell receptor beta chains below was sequenced from the same sample in a study of blood T cell repertoires in COVID-19 (dated by TCRdb to the early 2020s). Receptor libraries were prepared by the immunoSEQ multiplex PCR assay. TCRdb took this table from immuneACCESS and kept in-frame rearrangements with V and J called. Such tables lack part of the clones; where checked against another copy, unresolved V genes explain under half of the gap, and the rest is unexplained. In this sample the table shows under 350,000 clones, around 92% of which occur a single time. Together, the top ten hold 1.5% to 2% of the sample. The sequencing sample was made of PBMCs or T cells enriched from blood (not recorded which). Source of these receptors: a woman aged 60-75 years who had recovered from COVID-19.

The rearrangement uses TRBV19 and TRBJ2-1; 10 bases are a match to TRBD2. This CDR3 has 15 residues. CDR1 and CDR2 (germline): LNHDA, SQIVND (reference sequence). V was clipped by 6 bases and J by 2 bases; unmatched bases: 4. The CDR3 here is CASRGSGGPYNEQFF. CDR3 nucleotide sequence: TGTGCCAGTAGGGGTAGCGGGGGGCCCTACAATGAGCAGTTCTTC.

The V gene is TRBV6-5, the J gene TRBJ2-1; D is undetermined. The V end lost 5 bases, the J end lost 4 bases, and 12 bases lay between the germline ends. CDR1 is MNHEY, CDR2 SVGAGI, per germline. This CDR3 contains 14 residues. CDR3 sequence (DNA): TGTGCCAGCAGTAAATTAGCAGAGTACAATGAGCAGTTCTTC. This gives the protein CASSKLAEYNEQFF.

The chain has TRBV7-3 and TRBJ2-1; D gene unclear. The V and J ends lost 0 bases and 5 bases respectively, with 8 bases between them. CDR1 is SGHTA, CDR2 FQGTGA, per germline. CDR3 length equals 14 residues. DNA for the CDR3: TGTGCCAGCAGCTTAACTCCCTATAACAATGAGCAGTTCTTC. Its translation is CASSLTPYNNEQFF.

This clone was seen once. The rearrangement links TRBV7-9 to TRBJ1-3; maybe TRBD1 (5 bases). Per germline, CDR1 SEHNR and CDR2 FQNEAQ (reference sequence). This CDR3 contains 14 residues. Trimming took 1 base from V and 1 from J, leaving 5 bases between them. The CDR3 DNA follows: TGTGCCAGCAGCTTAGGGACATCTGGAAACACCATATATTTT. Translating gives CASSLGTSGNTIYF.

The chain carries TRBV27 and TRBJ1-5; D is undetermined. The CDR3 is made up of 13 amino acids. Germline V gene lookup returns CDR1 MNHEY and CDR2 SMNVEV (reference sequence). Trimming stripped 5 bases from V and 10 bases from J, with 15 bases between. DNA for the CDR3: TGTGCCAGCAGTCAGGCCGCTGGAGGACCCCAGCATTTT. Protein product: CASSQAAGGPQHF.

The chain uses TRBV19 and TRBJ2-2, with a possible D match to TRBD2 (5 bases). Per the germline V gene, CDR1 is LNHDA and CDR2 is SQIVND (reference sequence). Trimming shortened V by 0 bases and J by 1 base, and 9 bases separated the two germline ends. The CDR3 runs 16 residues. CDR3 bases: TGTGCCAGTAGTATAGATGACGGGGTGAACACCGGGGAGCTGTTTTTT. Protein: CASSIDDGVNTGELFF.

The V gene is TRBV25-1, the J gene TRBJ1-6; 7 positions agree with TRBD1. CDR3 length: 16 residues. The J segment lost 15 bases and the V segment lost 5 bases, leaving 19 bases of the junction unmatched. The germline CDR1 and CDR2 sequences are MGHDK and SYGVNS. As DNA, the CDR3 is TGTGCCAGCAGTTACGCCGGGACAGCGAGATGGGATAACCTCCACTTT. The encoded protein is CASSYAGTARWDNLHF.

This clone occurred once. The V gene is TRBV5-1, the J gene TRBJ2-3; TRBD2 aligns across 9 bases. The J segment lost 5 bases and the V segment lost 0 bases, leaving 10 bases of the junction unmatched. Germline CDR1 is SGHRS and CDR2 is YFSETQ. This CDR3 contains 17 residues. DNA of the CDR3: TGCGCCAGCAGCTTGGCCCCGGCGGGGGGGCCAGGAGATACGCAGTATTTT. Encoded protein: CASSLAPAGGPGDTQYF.

J is TRBJ2-7 and V is TRBV11-1; no clear D gene. V was trimmed by 1 base and J by 9 bases, leaving 16 bases between them. The germline gives CDR1 SGHAT, CDR2 FQDESV (reference sequence). This CDR3 has 14 residues. This chain's CDR3 is CASSLDMVICWQYF. The CDR3 DNA is TGTGCCAGCAGCTTAGACATGGTGATATGCTGGCAGTACTTC.

The J gene is TRBJ1-1, the V gene TRBV19; tentatively, D is TRBD1 (5 bases). This CDR3 has 15 residues. CDR1 and CDR2 from the germline V gene are LNHDA and SQIVND (reference sequence). Between the trimmed V and J ends, which lost 4 bases and 1 base, there was a span of 13 bases. The DNA for the CDR3 is TGTGCCAGTAGTAGAGGGTGGGGGGAGAACACTGAAGCTTTCTTT. It codes for CASSRGWGENTEAFF.

The rearrangement links TRBV28 to TRBJ2-3, with 10 bases lining up with TRBD2. The CDR3 is 16 amino acids. V lost 5 bases to trimming and J lost 4 bases; unmatched junction nucleotides: 9. Germline assignment: CDR1 MDHEN and CDR2 SYDVKM. CDR3 protein: CASSPSSGGTPDTQYF. CDR3 coding DNA: TGTGCCAGCAGTCCATCTAGCGGGGGAACCCCAGATACGCAGTATTTT.

The V gene is TRBV28, the J gene TRBJ1-2; perhaps TRBD1 as D (6 bases). The CDR3 has 14 residues. Deletions cut 2 bases from V and 7 bases from J, with 14 bases between. From germline, CDR1 is MDHEN and CDR2 SYDVKM. This CDR3 is CASSLKTGYGGYTF. CDR3 nucleotide sequence: TGTGCCAGCAGTTTAAAAACAGGGTATGGTGGCTACACCTTC.

This clone was recorded once. CDR3 amino acids: CASSYYRTSGGYEQYF. In nucleotides, the CDR3 is TGTGCCAGCAGTTACTACAGGACTAGCGGGGGGTACGAGCAGTACTTC. The gene calls are TRBV6-5 and TRBJ2-7, with TRBD2 matching 14 bases. The CDR3 runs 16 residues. The V gene's germline CDR1 is MNHEY and CDR2 SVGAGI. The ends lost 1 base at V and 4 bases at J; junction bases unmatched: 3.

A few counts support this clone. This chain uses TRBV27 with TRBJ1-5; D gene unclear. The germline V gene has CDR1 MNHEY and CDR2 SMNVEV (reference sequence). Trimming cost V 6 bases and J 0 bases, with 18 bases left between them. The CDR3 loop spans 17 amino acids. Written as DNA, the CDR3 is TGTGCCAGCAGGGTCCGCGGCGGTGTTTATAGCAATCAGCCCCAGCATTTT. Its protein product is CASRVRGGVYSNQPQHF.

V and J are TRBV28 and TRBJ1-5; TRBD1 is a possible D gene (6 bases). V was trimmed by 7 bases and J by 1 base, leaving 14 bases between them. The CDR3 extends over 15 amino acids. From germline, CDR1 is MDHEN and CDR2 SYDVKM. The CDR3 loop is CASIKGGESNQPQHF. The DNA for the CDR3 is TGTGCCAGCATCAAGGGGGGGGAGAGCAATCAGCCCCAGCATTTT.

This chain joins TRBV25-1 and TRBJ2-7, with 13 bases lining up with TRBD2. Trimming cost V 4 bases and J 2 bases; bases outside gene matches: 5. The germline V gene encodes CDR1 MGHDK and CDR2 SYGVNS. This CDR3 has 16 residues. DNA for the CDR3: TGTGCCAGCAGTGCGGGACTAGCGGGGCCACCCTACGAGCAGTACTTC. Its translation is CASSAGLAGPPYEQYF.

This rearrangement joins TRBV15 to TRBJ1-1, with a weak D call TRBD1 (5 bases). This CDR3 has 13 amino acids. Trimming removed 3 bases at V and 7 bases at J, with 12 bases between. Germline V gene data show CDR1 as LNHNV and CDR2 as YYDKDF (reference sequence). The CDR3 DNA reads TGTGCCACCAGCAGTCTCGGGACTGTTGAAGCTTTCTTT. Translation: CATSSLGTVEAFF.

The chain carries TRBV4-2 and TRBJ2-6, with 10 bases fitting TRBD1. The germline gives CDR1 LGHNA, CDR2 YNFKEQ. The CDR3 has 19 amino acids. With 0 bases clipped from V and 0 bases from J, the junction kept 5 bases outside the gene matches. The CDR3 spells CASSQEGQGRLSGANVLTF. The CDR3 nucleotides read TGTGCCAGCAGCCAAGAGGGACAGGGGCGACTCTCTGGGGCCAACGTCCTGACTTTC.

This chain links TRBV25-1 with TRBJ1-1, with a tentative D call TRBD1 (5 bases). V was clipped by 4 bases and J by 1 base, with 16 bases between them. The germline V gene encodes CDR1 MGHDK and CDR2 SYGVNS. The CDR3 has 16 residues. DNA for the CDR3: TGTGCCAGCAGTGCAACAGGCACCCCAGGGAACACTGAAGCTTTCTTT. This sequence encodes CASSATGTPGNTEAFF.

The genes are TRBV9 and TRBJ2-1; the D gene is possibly TRBD1 (5 bases). The ends were cut back, 3 bases at V and 9 bases at J, with 7 bases in the middle. The CDR3 covers 11 residues. From germline, CDR1 is SGDLS and CDR2 YYNGEE. The CDR3 protein is CASSGDSEQFF. Here the CDR3 DNA reads TGTGCCAGCAGCGGCGACAGTGAGCAGTTCTTC.

The chain uses TRBV7-3 and TRBJ2-2, with no clear D. Trimming removed 3 bases at V and 7 bases at J, with 6 bases between. Looked up from germline, CDR1 is SGHTA and CDR2 is FQGTGA. The CDR3 is 12 residues long. This CDR3 reads CASSFSGGELFF. In DNA, the CDR3 is TGTGCCAGCAGCTTTTCAGGCGGGGAGCTGTTTTTT.

On this clone itself: The sample has other DNA sequences that encode this CDR3 too. V usage is TRBV12-3 or TRBV12-4 and J usage is TRBJ2-3; D not resolved. The V end was cut by 3 bases, the J end by 2 bases, with 3 bases between. The CDR3 has 12 residues. CDR3 region: CASSFITDTQYF. In DNA, the CDR3 is TGTGCCAGCAGTTTTATCACAGATACGCAGTATTTT.

This CDR3 is CATSDFGGFGETQYF. The CDR3 DNA sequence: TGTGCCACCAGTGATTTTGGAGGGTTCGGGGAGACCCAGTACTTC. The V gene is TRBV24-1, the J gene TRBJ2-5; D perhaps matches TRBD2 (6 bases). V lost 1 base, J lost 5 bases, and 13 bases lay in between. CDR1 is KGHDR and CDR2 is SFDVKD in the germline V gene. The CDR3 extends over 15 amino acids.

This clone has a single count. The chain is built from TRBV5-1 and TRBJ2-3, with TRBD1 as a possible D gene (5 bases). The CDR3 loop spans 15 amino acids. Germline V gene data show CDR1 as SGHRS and CDR2 as YFSETQ. V was shortened by 1 base and J by 9 bases, with 18 bases between the two germline ends. The CDR3 region has the DNA TGCGCCAGCAGCTTGCAGGACACCACTACTGGGACGCAGTATTTT. Its translation is CASSLQDTTTGTQYF.